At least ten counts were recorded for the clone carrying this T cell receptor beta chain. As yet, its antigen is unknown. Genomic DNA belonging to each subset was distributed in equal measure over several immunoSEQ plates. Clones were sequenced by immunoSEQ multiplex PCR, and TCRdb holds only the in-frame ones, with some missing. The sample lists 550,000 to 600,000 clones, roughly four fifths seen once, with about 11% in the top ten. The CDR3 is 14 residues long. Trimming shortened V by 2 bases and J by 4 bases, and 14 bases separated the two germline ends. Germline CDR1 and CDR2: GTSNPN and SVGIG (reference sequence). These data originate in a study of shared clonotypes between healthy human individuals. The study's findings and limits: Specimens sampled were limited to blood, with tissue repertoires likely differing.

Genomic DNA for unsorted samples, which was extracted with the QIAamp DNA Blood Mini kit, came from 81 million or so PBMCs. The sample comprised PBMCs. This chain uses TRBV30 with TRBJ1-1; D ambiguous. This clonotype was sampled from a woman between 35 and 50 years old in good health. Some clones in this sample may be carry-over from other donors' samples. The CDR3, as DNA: TGTGCCTGGAGTATCTCGGACGGCGGCACTGAAGCTTTCTTT. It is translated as CAWSISDGGTEAFF.